This TCR beta chain was documented in a study of T cell therapy after organ transplantation. The V gene end was trimmed by 3 bases and the J gene end by 7 bases; junction bases not matched to a gene: 15. The CDR3 sequence is 18 residues long. The V gene's germline CDR1 is WNHNN and CDR2 SYGVQD (reference sequence). Assay used: immunoSEQ multiplex PCR; TCRdb lists only in-frame clones, some missing. The data contain some 48,000 clones, about 95% of them seen just once; the ten biggest clones take up 3% to 3.5%. In the case of this clone: Antigen: not known.

The sequence was obtained from a human patient who had received a solid organ transplant and had CMV disease. This rearrangement joins TRBV10-1 to TRBJ1-4, with 9 bases that match TRBD1. The specimen was CD8+ T cells from blood, collected before autologous CMV-specific T cell therapy. The CDR3 protein is CASSESTGGIGGSEKLFF. The DNA of the CDR3 is TGCGCCAGCAGTGAATCTACAGGGGGCATCGGAGGCAGTGAAAAACTGTTTTTT.